This T cell receptor beta chain was found in a study of T cells after somatic rescue of genetic block. Germline CDR1 is MNHEY and CDR2 is SVGAGI. This CDR3 region has 12 residues. V gave up 8 bases and J gave up 3 bases, with 11 bases separating them. Data came from immunoSEQ multiplex PCR; TCRdb stores just in-frame clones and leaves some out. This sample carries 15,000 or so clones, 55% to 75% of them seen once, and the ten largest clones take 11% to 15%. The receptor comes from a boy between 10 and 17 years old. This rearrangement joins TRBV6-5 to TRBJ2-7; D tentatively fits TRBD1 or TRBD2 (5 bases each). The specimen was peripheral blood mononuclear cells (PBMCs). The CDR3 nucleotides are TGTGCCAGCGGGACGTGGAGCTACGAGCAGTACTTC. Translating it yields CASGTWSYEQYF.